The 22 T cell receptor beta chains below all came from one sample that was sequenced in a study of shared clonotypes between healthy human individuals. Profiled with immunoSEQ multiplex PCR; TCRdb holds only in-frame clones, not every one. The repertoire has over 850,000 clones, 75% to 85% of them found once; the top ten carry 0.61%. Sequenced material: memory CD4+ T cells from PBMCs. Noted subset: CD45RA-negative fraction. The receptor set was obtained from a man aged 18 to 35 in good health. Some clones in this sample may be carry-over from other donors' samples.

The chain is built from TRBV7-2 and TRBJ2-7, with TRBD2 matching over 8 bases. The V segment lost 5 bases and the J segment 8 bases; nucleotides outside the gene matches: 11. Germline V gene sequence: CDR1 SGHTA, CDR2 FQGNSA. This CDR3 is 14 amino acids long. The DNA for the CDR3 is TGTGCCAGCAGCATCCTAGCGGGTGACGGACAGCAGTACTTC. Translated, it gives CASSILAGDGQQYF.

The chain is built from TRBV7-7 and TRBJ2-3, with 10 bases lining up with TRBD2. J was trimmed by 4 bases and V by 5 bases; bases with no gene match: 6. The CDR3 length is 15 residues. Germline V lookup: CDR1 SSHAT, CDR2 FNYEAQ (reference sequence). The CDR3 DNA follows: TGTGCCAGCAGCACCGGACTAGCGGCAGCAGATACGCAGTATTTT. Protein product: CASSTGLAAADTQYF.

Ten or more counts support this clone. V is TRBV28 and J is TRBJ2-5; D gene uncertain. Per germline, CDR1 MDHEN and CDR2 SYDVKM. The CDR3 contains 14 residues. With 4 bases removed from V and 2 bases from J, the gap between germline ends came to 11 bases. CDR3 region: CASSSYPAQETQYF. The CDR3, as DNA: TGTGCCAGCAGTTCCTATCCGGCACAAGAGACCCAGTACTTC.

The CDR3, as DNA: TGTGCCAGCAGCTTAGGGACAGACTTGGGAAAAGCTTTCTTT. Translation: CASSLGTDLGKAFF. The chain is built from TRBV7-2 and TRBJ1-1, with a weak D call TRBD1 (6 bases). Trimming pared 1 base from V and 9 bases from J, leaving 15 bases between. From germline, CDR1 is SGHTA and CDR2 FQGNSA. The CDR3 sequence is 14 residues long. Together with reference TRBV7-2 and TRBJ1-1, the CDR3 gives the full variable domain: GAGVSQSPSNKVTEKGKDVELRCDPISGHTALYWYRQSLGQGLEFLIYFQGNSAPDKSGLPSDRFSAERTGGSVSTLTIQRTQQEDSAVYLCASSLGTDLGKAFFGQGTRLTVV.

The genes are TRBV20-1 and TRBJ2-7; the D is unclear. The length of the CDR3 is 11 residues. The germline CDR1 and CDR2 sequences are DFQATT and SNEGSKA (reference sequence). The V gene lost 7 bases and the J gene lost 2 bases, with 9 bases spanning the gap. The CDR3 bases are TGCAGTGTTGGACCTACCTACGAGCAGTACTTC. It translates to CSVGPTYEQYF.

This clone was seen many times. V gene TRBV29-1 combines with J gene TRBJ2-3; D may be TRBD2 (6 bases). The CDR3 totals 15 residues. Deletions cut 7 bases from V and 1 base from J, with 18 bases between. Germline assignment: CDR1 SQVTM and CDR2 ANQGSEA. Here the CDR3 reads CSGLSDGGGTDTQYF. The CDR3 coding sequence is TGCAGCGGCCTATCGGACGGGGGAGGCACAGATACGCAGTATTTT.

The V call is TRBV11-3, the J call TRBJ2-7, with D perhaps matching TRBD1 or TRBD2 (6 bases each). This CDR3 contains 14 residues. Trimming pared 3 bases from V and 7 bases from J, leaving 16 bases between. Germline lookup yields CDR1 SGHNT and CDR2 YENEEA. The CDR3: CASSFGGGTGEQYF. The CDR3 DNA follows: TGTGCCAGCAGCTTCGGAGGGGGGACTGGGGAGCAGTACTTC.

This clone was seen a handful of times. This rearrangement joins TRBV29-1 to TRBJ1-2; unclear D gene. Trimming left V 7 bases short and J 6 bases short, with 9 bases between. CDR3 length equals 10 residues. Germline loops: CDR1 SQVTM, CDR2 ANQGSEA. The CDR3 DNA reads as TGCAGCGCCTTTACGGATGGCTACACCTTC. Translating gives CSAFTDGYTF.

The chain is built from TRBV29-1 and TRBJ1-5, with D tentatively TRBD1 (6 bases). V was pared by 4 bases and J by 5 bases, with 12 bases between. The CDR3 has 13 amino acids. Germline CDR1 is SQVTM and CDR2 is ANQGSEA. The CDR3 spells CSVVFRGDQPQHF. The CDR3 DNA is TGCAGCGTTGTTTTTAGGGGGGATCAGCCCCAGCATTTT.

This chain joins TRBV5-1 and TRBJ1-4, with a possible D match to TRBD1 (5 bases). The CDR3 is made up of 16 amino acids. Trimming took 0 bases from V and 2 from J, leaving 11 bases between them. Per the germline V gene, CDR1 is SGHRS and CDR2 is YFSETQ. This CDR3 reads CASSLVSGATNEKLFF. CDR3 coding DNA: TGCGCCAGCAGCTTGGTGTCTGGGGCCACTAATGAAAAACTGTTTTTT. Variable domain in full (rest from reference TRBV5-1 and TRBJ1-4): KAGVTQTPRYLIKTRGQQVTLSCSPISGHRSVSWYQQTPGQGLQFLFEYFSETQRNKGNFPGRFSGRQFSNSRSEMNVSTLELGDSALYLCASSLVSGATNEKLFFGSGTQLSVL.

This clone has only one observation. V and J are TRBV2 and TRBJ2-7; D is ambiguous. The V end lost 4 bases, the J end lost 0 bases, and 7 bases lay between the germline ends. The CDR3 sequence is 13 residues long. Germline values: CDR1 SNHLY, CDR2 FYNNEI. This CDR3 reads CASSVSPSYEQYF. The CDR3 region has the DNA TGTGCCAGCAGTGTATCCCCCTCCTACGAGCAGTACTTC.

The chain joins TRBV25-1 to TRBJ1-4, with D uncertain. From germline, CDR1 is MGHDK and CDR2 SYGVNS. V gave up 3 bases and J gave up 7 bases, with 18 bases separating them. The CDR3 totals 16 residues. The CDR3 loop reads CASSDSRLPRTEKLFF. The CDR3 region has the DNA TGTGCCAGCAGTGACTCCCGACTTCCCAGGACTGAAAAACTGTTTTTT.

The chain combines TRBV5-6 with TRBJ2-2, with 11 bases identical to TRBD1. The CDR3 contains 15 residues. Unmatched junction bases numbered 3, after V lost 4 bases and J lost 4 bases. Germline assignment: CDR1 SGHDT and CDR2 YYEEEE. The CDR3 DNA follows: TGTGCCAGCAGCCGCGGGACAGGGGGCACCGGGGAGCTGTTTTTT. Translated, it gives CASSRGTGGTGELFF.

This chain links TRBV2 with TRBJ1-2, with TRBD1 identical over 7 bases. The CDR3 is 14 amino acids. V lost 6 bases to trimming and J lost 3 bases; unmatched junction nucleotides: 7. The V gene's germline CDR1 is SNHLY and CDR2 FYNNEI. CDR3 sequence reads: CASRLQGTDYGYTF. DNA for the CDR3: TGTGCCAGCAGACTACAGGGGACGGACTATGGCTACACCTTC.

This rearrangement joins TRBV7-2 to TRBJ2-7; 8 positions match TRBD2. This CDR3 region has 13 residues. Germline V lookup: CDR1 SGHTA, CDR2 FQGNSA. The ends lost 5 bases at V and 3 bases at J; junction bases unmatched: 3. The CDR3 sequence is CASSPGGRYEQYF. The CDR3 nucleotides read TGTGCCAGCAGCCCGGGAGGGCGCTACGAGCAGTACTTC.

This sequence joins TRBV19 and TRBJ2-7; 9 bases agree with TRBD1. The V gene's germline CDR1 is LNHDA and CDR2 SQIVND (reference sequence). The length of the CDR3 is 16 residues. V trimming: 4 bases; J trimming: 5 bases; junction bases outside the gene matches: 12. This CDR3 is CASSNLGTGLPNEQYF. The DNA for the CDR3 is TGTGCCAGTAGTAACCTCGGGACAGGGCTCCCCAACGAGCAGTACTTC. The variable domain in full, completed from reference TRBV19 and TRBJ2-7, reads DGGITQSPKYLFRKEGQNVTLSCEQNLNHDAMYWYRQDPGQGLRLIYYSQIVNDFQKGDIAEGYSVSREKKESFPLTVTSAQKNPTAFYLCASSNLGTGLPNEQYFGPGTRLTVT.

The chain has TRBV14 and TRBJ1-2; D not resolved. The CDR3 is 13 amino acids. V lost 0 bases and J lost 1, with 3 bases in between. Germline V lookup: CDR1 SGHDN, CDR2 FVKESK. The CDR3 here is CASSQDLNYGYTF. In DNA, the CDR3 is TGTGCCAGCAGCCAAGACCTTAACTATGGCTACACCTTC.

V and J are TRBV28 and TRBJ1-2; D gene uncertain. V lost 6 bases, J lost 5 bases, and 16 bases lay in between. The CDR3 totals 14 residues. The germline CDR1 and CDR2 sequences are MDHEN and SYDVKM. In DNA form, the CDR3 reads TGTGCCAGCAGCCCCCCCATGGTCCCGTATGGCTACACCTTC. Translating gives CASSPPMVPYGYTF.

The chain links TRBV19 to TRBJ1-6, with TRBD1 identical over 8 bases. The J segment lost 8 bases and the V segment lost 6 bases, leaving 3 bases of the junction unmatched. This CDR3 comprises 13 residues. The germline gives CDR1 LNHDA, CDR2 SQIVND (reference sequence). CDR3 protein: CASSPDRDSPLHF. As DNA, the CDR3 is TGTGCCAGTAGCCCGGACAGGGATTCACCCCTCCACTTT.

This clone was counted a single time. This chain links TRBV29-1 with TRBJ2-7, with 8 bases that match TRBD1. Per the germline V gene, CDR1 is SQVTM and CDR2 is ANQGSEA. The CDR3 totals 13 residues. Germline trimming cut 6 bases from V and 5 bases from J; bases unmatched to any gene: 9. The chain's CDR3 is CSVATGVYDEQYF. The CDR3 DNA sequence: TGCAGCGTGGCGACAGGGGTTTACGACGAGCAGTACTTC.

This clone appeared many times. V and J are TRBV28 and TRBJ2-4; D ambiguous. The CDR3 runs to 12 residues. Trimming removed 4 bases from V and 12 bases from J, with 13 bases in between. Germline-derived CDR1 and CDR2 are MDHEN and SYDVKM. CDR3 in DNA: TGTGCCAGCAGTTCATACTACCCGGATCAGTACTTC. This codes for CASSSYYPDQYF.

The chain joins TRBV4-1 to TRBJ2-2; weak D call: TRBD2 (5 bases). The CDR3 has 15 amino acids. Germline loops: CDR1 MGHRA, CDR2 YSYEKL. Trimming pared 7 bases from V and 7 bases from J, leaving 19 bases between. CDR3 protein: CASKKGEIIDGELFF. The CDR3 nucleotides are TGCGCCAGCAAAAAGGGAGAGATAATCGACGGGGAGCTGTTTTTT.